The next 21 T cell receptor beta chains were all read from a single sample in a study of cytomegalovirus exposure and HLA in healthy donors. PCR primers comprised 60 Vbeta and 13 Jbeta primers. Clones were sequenced by immunoSEQ multiplex PCR, and TCRdb holds only the in-frame ones, with some missing. The sample includes 120,000 or so clones, more than 55% of them seen just once. Sample: PBMCs. The receptors stem from a man younger than 30 in good health and CMV-seronegative.

J is TRBJ2-2 and V is TRBV4-1, with 8 bases fitting TRBD2. Looked up from germline, CDR1 is MGHRA and CDR2 is YSYEKL. The V segment lost 3 bases and the J segment 6 bases; nucleotides outside the gene matches: 12. The CDR3 is 17 residues long. The CDR3 loop reads CASSHAGGGGRSGELFF. DNA for the CDR3: TGCGCCAGCAGCCATGCAGGAGGCGGGGGGCGATCCGGGGAGCTGTTTTTT.

V usage is TRBV30 and J usage is TRBJ2-3; 8 bases agree with TRBD2. Per the germline V gene, CDR1 is GTSNPN and CDR2 is SVGIG (reference sequence). The CDR3 length is 14 residues. The trim removed 3 bases at V and 2 bases at J, leaving 4 bases unmatched. CDR3 DNA sequence: TGTGCCTGGAGGGCCGGGGGGGCCACAGATACGCAGTATTTT. As protein: CAWRAGGATDTQYF.

This chain uses TRBV29-1 with TRBJ2-3; D possibly corresponds to TRBD2 (7 bases). Trimming removed 7 bases from V and 3 bases from J, with 14 bases in between. The CDR3 is made up of 13 amino acids. Germline CDR1 and CDR2: SQVTM and ANQGSEA. In DNA, the CDR3 is TGCAGCGGAGGGGGGGCAGGGACAGATACGCAGTATTTT. Translating gives CSGGGAGTDTQYF.

The chain has TRBV5-1 and TRBJ2-5, with 9 positions matching TRBD2. The germline V gene encodes CDR1 SGHRS and CDR2 YFSETQ. Trimming at V came to 6 bases and at J to 2 bases, leaving 8 bases not matched to a gene. This CDR3 has 15 amino acids. The CDR3 region has the DNA TGCGCCAGCACCGCGGTTCTAGCGGGGCAAGAGACCCAGTACTTC. Encoded protein: CASTAVLAGQETQYF.

V is TRBV6-5 and J is TRBJ2-2; TRBD1 might be the D (6 bases). Trimming shortened V by 7 bases and J by 8 bases, and 20 bases separated the two germline ends. CDR1 MNHEY and CDR2 SVGAGI come from the germline V gene. The CDR3 runs 15 residues. Here the CDR3 reads CASNPGAGPGGELFF. The CDR3 DNA is TGTGCCAGCAACCCAGGGGCAGGGCCTGGGGGGGAGCTGTTTTTT.

The chain recombines TRBV18 with TRBJ2-6; 8 nucleotides line up with TRBD1. This CDR3 region has 19 residues. The germline V gene has CDR1 KGHSH and CDR2 LQKENI. Unmatched junction bases numbered 12, after V lost 5 bases and J lost 0 bases. The CDR3 bases are TGTGCCAGCTCAAACTCAAGGACAGGGCCCAGCTCTGGGGCCAACGTCCTGACTTTC. Its translation: CASSNSRTGPSSGANVLTF. Full variable domain (remainder filled in from reference TRBV18 and TRBJ2-6): NAGVMQNPRHLVRRRGQEARLRCSPMKGHSHVYWYRQLPEEGLKFMVYLQKENIIDESGMPKERFSAEFPKEGPSILRIQQVVRGDSAAYFCASSNSRTGPSSGANVLTFGAGSRLTVL.

The chain employs TRBV30 and TRBJ1-2; possibly TRBD1 for D (5 bases). This CDR3 contains 11 residues. V was clipped by 7 bases and J by 4 bases, with 10 bases between them. Germline CDR1 reads GTSNPN; CDR2 reads SVGIG (reference sequence). The CDR3 nucleotides read TGTGCCTTCAGGGTTCCCTATGGCTACACCTTC. Translating it yields CAFRVPYGYTF.

V usage is TRBV5-8 and J usage is TRBJ2-7, with a possible D match to TRBD2 (6 bases). This CDR3 contains 15 residues. CDR1 and CDR2 (germline): SGHTS, YDEGEE. Trimming took 0 bases from V and 2 from J, leaving 12 bases between them. The CDR3 region is CASSLGWASAYEQYF. CDR3 sequence (DNA): TGTGCCAGCAGCTTGGGGTGGGCTAGCGCCTACGAGCAGTACTTC.

This sequence joins TRBV6-1 and TRBJ1-5; no clear D gene. Germline values: CDR1 MNHNS, CDR2 SASEGT. V was cut by 4 bases and J by 6 bases, with 10 bases left in between. This CDR3 is built from 13 residues. The CDR3 DNA is TGTGCCAGCAGTGGAGCGAACGGTCAGCCCCAGCATTTT. Amino acids: CASSGANGQPQHF.

The chain joins TRBV11-2 to TRBJ2-1; a weak D match, TRBD2 (7 bases). V was shortened by 4 bases and J by 3 bases, with 16 bases between the two germline ends. Germline lookup yields CDR1 SGHAT and CDR2 FQNNGV. The CDR3 has 16 residues. The CDR3 region is CASSSLGAGDYNEQFF. CDR3 in DNA: TGTGCCAGCAGCTCCCTGGGGGCGGGAGACTACAATGAGCAGTTCTTC. The full variable domain, rest sourced from reference TRBV11-2 and TRBJ2-1, is EAGVAQSPRYKIIEKRQSVAFWCNPISGHATLYWYQQILGQGPKLLIQFQNNGVVDDSQLPKDRFSAERLKGVDSTLKIQPAKLEDSAVYLCASSSLGAGDYNEQFFGPGTRLTVL.

The CDR3 loop reads CASSLTGYEQYF. As DNA, the CDR3 is TGTGCCAGCAGCTTAACTGGCTACGAGCAGTACTTC. The chain has TRBV11-2 and TRBJ2-7; D unclear. Germline loops: CDR1 SGHAT, CDR2 FQNNGV. This CDR3 spans 12 amino acids. Between the trimmed V and J ends, which lost 2 bases and 3 bases, there was a span of 5 bases. The complete variable domain, with remaining parts taken from reference TRBV11-2 and TRBJ2-7, reads EAGVAQSPRYKIIEKRQSVAFWCNPISGHATLYWYQQILGQGPKLLIQFQNNGVVDDSQLPKDRFSAERLKGVDSTLKIQPAKLEDSAVYLCASSLTGYEQYFGPGTRLTVT.

As DNA, the CDR3 is TGTGCCACCGTAGGACAGTTCAACACCGGGGAGCTGTTTTTT. This encodes CATVGQFNTGELFF. This chain links TRBV2 with TRBJ2-2; D perhaps matches TRBD1 (6 bases). The CDR3 extends over 14 amino acids. Germline CDR1 reads SNHLY; CDR2 reads FYNNEI. Trimming stripped 10 bases from V and 2 bases from J, with 14 bases between.

There are a few counts of this clone. V usage is TRBV9 and J usage is TRBJ1-3, with D uncertain. V lost 1 base, J lost 2 bases, and 7 bases lay in between. The CDR3 is 14 amino acids. From germline, CDR1 is SGDLS and CDR2 YYNGEE. The CDR3 sequence is CASSVRGPGNTIYF. The CDR3 DNA sequence: TGTGCCAGCAGCGTACGGGGTCCTGGAAACACCATATATTTT.

This clone was observed a few times. V and J are TRBV5-1 and TRBJ2-7, with a possible D match to TRBD1 (5 bases). Germline lookup yields CDR1 SGHRS and CDR2 YFSETQ. Trimming left V 2 bases short and J 3 bases short, with 9 bases between. The CDR3 length is 13 residues. This CDR3 reads CASSLDRLYEQYF. The CDR3 DNA is TGCGCCAGCAGCTTAGACAGACTCTACGAGCAGTACTTC.

On this clone: Additional DNA sequences in this sample encode the identical CDR3. The chain combines TRBV2 with TRBJ2-7; D might be TRBD1 (5 bases). This CDR3 is built from 15 residues. Germline CDR1 SNHLY, CDR2 FYNNEI. The V end lost 2 bases, the J end lost 4 bases, and 15 bases lay between the germline ends. CDR3 amino acids: CASSELGAQGYEQYF. The CDR3 coding sequence is TGTGCCAGCAGTGAATTAGGGGCTCAGGGTTACGAGCAGTACTTC.

The V call is TRBV7-9, the J call TRBJ2-1; D ambiguous. The CDR3 has 14 amino acids. V was clipped by 7 bases and J by 10 bases, with 20 bases between them. From germline, CDR1 is SEHNR and CDR2 FQNEAQ (reference sequence). The DNA of the CDR3 is TGTGCCAGCACCTCGCAGGCCTACATTGGGGAGCAGTTCTTC. This translates into CASTSQAYIGEQFF.

The chain links TRBV29-1 to TRBJ1-1, with D unresolved. Germline V gene sequence: CDR1 SQVTM, CDR2 ANQGSEA. Trimming shortened V by 3 bases and J by 1 base, and 6 bases separated the two germline ends. The CDR3 is 12 residues long. The CDR3 DNA reads TGCAGCGTTGAGCCACAGAACACTGAAGCTTTCTTT. Its translation is CSVEPQNTEAFF.

This chain connects TRBV9 to TRBJ2-1; TRBD2 aligns across 12 bases. CDR1 is SGDLS, CDR2 YYNGEE, per germline. The CDR3 sequence is 19 residues long. The V and J ends lost 0 bases and 5 bases, in that order; junction bases with no gene match: 12. In DNA form, the CDR3 reads TGTGCCAGCAGCGTAGGGGGGGGAACTAGCGGGAGGCAAAACAATGAGCAGTTCTTC. It yields the protein CASSVGGGTSGRQNNEQFF. The variable domain in full, with the rest retrieved from reference TRBV9 and TRBJ2-1, is DSGVTQTPKHLITATGQRVTLRCSPRSGDLSVYWYQQSLDQGLQFLIQYYNGEERAKGNILERFSAQQFPDLHSELNLSSLELGDSALYFCASSVGGGTSGRQNNEQFFGPGTRLTVL.

This chain links TRBV10-1 with TRBJ1-3; D not certain. V was cut by 3 bases and J by 2 bases, with 8 bases left in between. This CDR3 has 14 amino acids. In germline, CDR1 is WNHNN, CDR2 SYGVQD (reference sequence). CDR3 in DNA: TGCGCCAGCAGTGACGGTCAGGCTGGAAACACCATATATTTT. Its protein is CASSDGQAGNTIYF.

Note on this clone: At one boundary the junction diverges from the germline segment, which might be a read error. The CDR3 loop is CAWKRQGLTPPYGYPF. The CDR3 DNA reads as TGTGCCTGGAAGAGGCAGGGGCTTACCCCCCCCTATGGCTACCCCTTC. The chain recombines TRBV30 with TRBJ1-2; TRBD1 is a possible D gene (6 bases). The CDR3 covers 16 residues. Germline-derived CDR1 and CDR2 are GTSNPN and SVGIG (reference sequence).

Of note for this clone: At one of its ends the junction is not consistent with the germline gene, which may arise from a read error. The V gene is TRBV28, the J gene TRBJ2-7; D unclear. The CDR3 extends over 11 amino acids. CDR1 MDHEN and CDR2 SYDVKM come from the germline V gene. The CDR3 region has the DNA TGTGCCAGCAGTTCCTCCCACGAGCAGTACTTC. Amino acids: CASSSSHEQYF.